Listed below are T cell receptor beta chains from one sample, sequenced in a study of T cell responses to AZD1222 COVID-19 vaccine. Profiling relied on immunoSEQ multiplex PCR, and the TCRdb table lists in-frame clones only, not all of them. The data contain some 120,000 clones, more than 85% of them seen just once; the ten biggest clones take up 11%. Sequencing used peripheral blood, obtained on day 0 of MenACWY control vaccination. The receptors stem from an adult in good health. Each CDR3 is given with its conserved first and last residue. Fields, in order: V gene, J gene, clone size, D gene, CDR3 DNA, CDR3 protein. D genes are given only for firm matches. Some rows mark clone size as missing; the rest say once, few, many or name a class of expanded clone.

>TRBV6-6|TRBJ2-2|once|NA
TGTGCCAGCAGGCATGGGGTAGACACCGGGGAGCTGTTTTTT
CASRHGVDTGELFF
>TRBV5-1|TRBJ2-1|NA|NA
TGCGCCAGCGGCCCCTCTCGGAGTTCCCACTACAATGAGCAGTTCTTC
CASGPSRSSHYNEQFF
>TRBV6-5|TRBJ1-2|NA|NA
TGTGCCAGCAGTTACTCGGGGGACTATGGCTACACCTTC
CASSYSGDYGYTF
>TRBV12-3/TRBV12-4|TRBJ1-1|NA|TRBD1
TGTGCCAGCGGGGGACAGACGAACACTGAAGCTTTCTTT
CASGGQTNTEAFF
>TRBV7-8|TRBJ2-7|NA|TRBD2
TGTGCCAGCAGCCAGGGACTATCCTACTCCTACGAGCAGTACTTC
CASSQGLSYSYEQYF
>TRBV3-1/TRBV3-2|TRBJ1-3|few|TRBD1
TGTGCCAGCAGCCGACAGGGTGGTTTTGGAAACACCATATATTTT
CASSRQGGFGNTIYF
>TRBV5-6|TRBJ2-2|NA|NA
TGTGCCAGCAGCGAACAGGGACCGTTGAACACCGGGGAGCTGTTTTTT
CASSEQGPLNTGELFF
>TRBV27|TRBJ1-2|NA|NA
TGTGCCAGCAGTTTATACCAGGGGTCCCGGGGCTACACCTTC
CASSLYQGSRGYTF
>TRBV5-4|TRBJ1-6|NA|NA
TGTGCCAGCAGTCTCGGCCGCTCCTATAATTCACCCCTCCACTTT
CASSLGRSYNSPLHF
>TRBV7-2|TRBJ2-7|NA|TRBD1
TGTGCCAGCAGCTTTGGGACAGGGGCCTACGAGCAGTACTTC
CASSFGTGAYEQYF
>TRBV29-1|TRBJ2-1|NA|NA
TGCAGCGGCGGAACTACCGAGAGCTCCTACAATGAGCAGTTCTTC
CSGGTTESSYNEQFF
>TRBV28|TRBJ2-5|once|NA
TGTGCCAGCAGTTTGCGTCGGGAGACCCAGTACTTC
CASSLRRETQYF
>TRBV5-1|TRBJ2-1|NA|TRBD2
TGCGCCAGCAGTCTAGCGGATCCCTACAATGAGCAGTTCTTC
CASSLADPYNEQFF
>TRBV24-1|TRBJ2-1|NA|TRBD2
TGTGCCACCAGTGACCCTAGCGGGAGTTTCGATGAGCAGTTCTTC
CATSDPSGSFDEQFF
>TRBV3-1/TRBV3-2|TRBJ1-6|NA|NA
TGTGCCAGCAGCGCTCGCATCATTAGGGTTCCCAGGAGCTCCTATAATTCACCCCTCCACTTT
CASSARIIRVPRSSYNSPLHF
>TRBV6-5|TRBJ2-7|NA|NA
TGTGCCAGCAGTAAACTCCCCCCCTACGAGCAGTACTTC
CASSKLPPYEQYF
>TRBV3-1/TRBV3-2|TRBJ2-3|NA|NA
TGTGCCAGCAGCCAAGCGGGGAAAAATACGCAGTATTTT
CASSQAGKNTQYF
>TRBV19|TRBJ1-2|NA|NA
TGTGCCAGTAGTATATCAGACCTCTATGGCTACACCTTC
CASSISDLYGYTF
>TRBV27|TRBJ2-1|few|NA
TGTGCCAGCAGTCAGGGGATAAGCTCCTACAATGAGCAGTTCTTC
CASSQGISSYNEQFF
>TRBV6-1|TRBJ1-3|NA|TRBD1
TGTGCCAGCAGTGTCGAGACAGGGGGTAGCTCTGGAAACACCATATATTTT
CASSVETGGSSGNTIYF
>TRBV5-1|TRBJ1-3|NA|NA
TGCGCCAGCAGCGACCCCTCAACAGGGAGTGGAAACACCATATATTTT
CASSDPSTGSGNTIYF
>TRBV20-1|TRBJ2-1|NA|TRBD1
TGCAGTGCCCAGGACAGGGTCAGTCAGTTCTTC
CSAQDRVSQFF
>TRBV7-9|TRBJ2-5|NA|NA
TGTGCCAGCAGCTCCGGGGTCGCGGGGCTGTACCAAGAGACCCAGTACTTC
CASSSGVAGLYQETQYF
>TRBV6-2/TRBV6-3|TRBJ2-1|NA|TRBD2
TGTGCCAGCAGTTACTCCCCGGCTAGCGGGAAGGGCAATGAGCAGTTCTTC
CASSYSPASGKGNEQFF
>TRBV29-1|TRBJ2-3|NA|NA
TGCAGCGTAAAGGGAGGCCGCAGGAGCACAGATACGCAGTATTTT
CSVKGGRRSTDTQYF
>TRBV11-3|TRBJ2-6|NA|NA
TGTGCCAGCAGCTTGGGGGGCTACTTCACTAGCTCTGGGGCCAACGTCCTGACTTTC
CASSLGGYFTSSGANVLTF
>TRBV7-3|TRBJ1-6|NA|NA
TGTGCCAGCAGCAGGACAGCGTCTTATAATTCACCCCTCCACTTT
CASSRTASYNSPLHF
>TRBV7-2|TRBJ2-1|NA|NA
TGTGCCAGCAGCTTAGGCGGGACGGAGCAGTTCTTC
CASSLGGTEQFF
>TRBV10-2|TRBJ1-2|NA|TRBD1
TGCGCCAGCAGTGCAAAGACAGGGGCCTATGGCTACACCTTC
CASSAKTGAYGYTF
>TRBV9|TRBJ1-3|NA|TRBD1
TGTGCCAGCAGCGCCGCCGGGACAGGGCTCTCTGGAAACACCATATATTTT
CASSAAGTGLSGNTIYF
>TRBV5-1|TRBJ2-1|NA|NA
TGCGCCAGCAGCTTGGCCGCTTTAAACAGACTTTACGAGCAGTTCTTC
CASSLAALNRLYEQFF
>TRBV18|TRBJ2-7|NA|NA
TGTGCCAGCTCACCCGGGGCAAACTCCTACGAGCAGTACTTC
CASSPGANSYEQYF
>TRBV30|TRBJ1-1|NA|NA
TGTGCCTGGAGTACAGGTGGGAACACTGAAGCTTTCTTT
CAWSTGGNTEAFF
>TRBV29-1|TRBJ1-1|NA|NA
TGCAGCGTTGCTAGCACTGAAGCTTTCTTT
CSVASTEAFF
>TRBV4-3|TRBJ1-6|NA|NA
TGCGCCAGCAGCCAAGCTCTGAGCTCCTATAATTCACCCCTCCACTTT
CASSQALSSYNSPLHF
>TRBV7-9|TRBJ1-2|NA|TRBD1
TGTGCCAGCAGCACAAGTGACAGGGGCGATGGCTACACCTTC
CASSTSDRGDGYTF
>TRBV19|TRBJ1-6|NA|NA
TGTGCCAGTAAGGTCCAGGGACAATCACCCCTCCACTTT
CASKVQGQSPLHF
>TRBV12-3/TRBV12-4|TRBJ2-7|NA|NA
TGTGCCAGCAGTTTAGTCGCATCCTACGAGCAGTACTTC
CASSLVASYEQYF
>TRBV6-5|TRBJ1-4|NA|NA
TGTGCCAGCAGTTTCGGGGATGGCCGGGGTGAAAAACTGTTTTTT
CASSFGDGRGEKLFF
>TRBV7-2|TRBJ1-1|NA|NA
TGTGCCAGCAGTGTGGACCTCAAGAACACTGAAGCTTTCTTT
CASSVDLKNTEAFF
>TRBV6-6|TRBJ1-1|NA|TRBD1
TGTGCCAGCAGGCTACAGGGGGTCGCGGGGGAAGCTTTCTTT
CASRLQGVAGEAFF
>TRBV3-1/TRBV3-2|TRBJ1-2|few|TRBD1
TGTGCCAGCAGCCCCATGTTTGGGACAGGATCCTTCTATGGCTACACCTTC
CASSPMFGTGSFYGYTF
>TRBV7-3|TRBJ1-1|NA|NA
TGTGCCAGCGGAGGTGGGGGCACTGAAGCTTTCTTT
CASGGGGTEAFF
>TRBV6-2/TRBV6-3|TRBJ1-5|NA|TRBD1
TGTGCCAGCAGTGGGGGGACAGGGGCGAATCAGCCCCAGCATTTT
CASSGGTGANQPQHF
>TRBV15|TRBJ1-1|NA|NA
TGTGCCACCGGTGGCCCTGTGAACACTGAAGCTTTCTTT
CATGGPVNTEAFF
>TRBV12-3/TRBV12-4|TRBJ2-7|NA|NA
TGTGCCAGTGGGAGCAAGGTCGAGCAGTACTTC
CASGSKVEQYF
>TRBV7-2|TRBJ1-4|NA|NA
TGTGCCAGCAGTCGAGGGGGGCCTAATGAAAAACTGTTTTTT
CASSRGGPNEKLFF
>TRBV5-1|TRBJ2-7|NA|TRBD2
TGCGCCAGCAGCTTGGTAGCGGGAGGGGCCTACGAGCAGTACTTC
CASSLVAGGAYEQYF
>TRBV7-8|TRBJ2-5|NA|TRBD1
TGTGCCAGCAGCCCAACACCGGGACAGGGCACAGAGACCCAGTACTTC
CASSPTPGQGTETQYF
>TRBV27|TRBJ2-7|NA|TRBD2
TGTGCCAGCAGTTATAGACTAGCGGGAGGCAACGAGCAGTACTTC
CASSYRLAGGNEQYF
>TRBV12-3/TRBV12-4|TRBJ1-1|many|NA
TGTGCCAGCAGTTTAGCCACTGAAGCTTTCTTT
CASSLATEAFF
>TRBV7-2|TRBJ1-2|NA|TRBD1
TGTGCCAGCAGCTCCGACAGGGGGGGATATGGCTACACCTTC
CASSSDRGGYGYTF
>TRBV2|TRBJ2-2|NA|NA
TGTGCCAGCAGGGGGGTGGGGCGCAAGATACCCACCGGGGAGCTGTTTTTT
CASRGVGRKIPTGELFF
>TRBV6-1|TRBJ1-5|NA|NA
TGTGCCAGCAGTGAAATTGGGCAGAATCAGCCCCAGCATTTT
CASSEIGQNQPQHF
>TRBV11-3|TRBJ1-2|NA|TRBD1
TGTGCCAGCAGCTACCCAGGGGGATCAGTCGATGGCTACACCTTC
CASSYPGGSVDGYTF
>TRBV3-1/TRBV3-2|TRBJ2-7|NA|TRBD2
TGTGCCAGCAGTCAGCTAGCGGGTTCCTACGAGCAGTACTTC
CASSQLAGSYEQYF